This entry lists 9 T cell receptor beta chains sequenced from one sample in a study of T cells in Graves' hyperthyroidism and ophthalmopathy. Regions amplified from RNA transcripts were the TCR beta CDR3 regions. First-round RT-PCR targeting the TCR CDR3 was performed with the HTBI primer set. TCRdb redid the calling of the multiplex PCR reads with MiXCR, one entry per CDR3 protein. The top ten hold under 65% of the sample, which has fewer than 250,000 distinct CDR3 sequences, 17% seen once. Sequenced input: blood. Source of these receptors: a man aged 45-60 years with Graves' hyperthyroidism.

The chain joins TRBV10-3 to TRBJ1-2; D is perhaps TRBD1 (5 bases). CDR1 and CDR2 from the germline V gene are ENHRY and SYGVKD. The germline V and J ends were trimmed by 4 bases and 1 base, with 10 bases remaining between them. This CDR3 region has 14 residues. The CDR3 is CAISGTQVNYGYTF. The DNA of the CDR3 is TGTGCCATCAGTGGAACACAGGTTAACTATGGCTACACCTTC.

This clonotype has ten or more counts. V gene TRBV11-2 combines with J gene TRBJ1-2; D uncertain. Trimming took 5 bases from V and 7 from J, leaving 23 bases between them. Germline CDR1 is SGHAT and CDR2 is FQNNGV. The CDR3 has 16 residues. This CDR3 is CASSPTRRRETRGYTF. CDR3 DNA sequence: TGTGCCAGCAGCCCAACGAGGAGGAGGGAAACTCGTGGCTACACCTTC.

This clonotype was detected only a few times. This chain's CDR3 is CASSYSWDYTF. The CDR3 DNA reads TGTGCCAGCAGTTACTCATGGGACTACACCTTC. The rearrangement joins TRBV6-5 to TRBJ1-2, with D unclear. The V gene's germline CDR1 is MNHEY and CDR2 SVGAGI. CDR3 length: 11 residues. Trimming pared 0 bases from V and 10 bases from J, leaving 6 bases between.

In the case of this clonotype: An end of the junction differs from the germline gene, which may be a read error. This CDR3 reads CASSLLLAGFTTGELFF. CDR3 bases: TGCGCCAGCAGCCTCCTGCTAGCGGGTTTCACCACCGGGGAGCTGTTTTTT. The chain carries TRBV5-5 and TRBJ2-2, with 8 bases aligning to TRBD2. The CDR3 sequence is 17 residues long. In germline, CDR1 is SGHKS, CDR2 YYEKEE (reference sequence). The full variable domain, in which reference TRBV5-5 and TRBJ2-2 provide the parts outside the CDR3, is DAGVTQSPTHLIKTRGQQVTLRCSPISGHKSVSWYQQVLGQGPQFIFQYYEKEERGRGNFPDRFSARQFPNYSSELNVNALLLGDSALYLCASSLLLAGFTTGELFFGEGSRLTVL.

This clonotype was seen more than once but under ten times. Here the CDR3 DNA reads TGTGCCTGGAGTGTACTAGCGGGGGCCCCAGAGCAGTTCTTC. Protein product: CAWSVLAGAPEQFF. The chain carries TRBV30 and TRBJ2-1; 11 bases agree with TRBD2. With V trimmed by 0 bases and J by 10 bases, 5 bases remained unmatched. The CDR3 is made up of 14 amino acids. Per germline, CDR1 GTSNPN and CDR2 SVGIG (reference sequence).

This clonotype showed up many times. The genes are TRBV28 and TRBJ2-1; possibly TRBD1 for D (6 bases). V was trimmed by 5 bases and J by 4 bases, leaving 15 bases between them. The CDR3 extends over 15 amino acids. The germline V gene has CDR1 MDHEN and CDR2 SYDVKM. The CDR3 is CASSPGQRGYNEQFF. In nucleotides, the CDR3 is TGTGCCAGCAGTCCAGGACAGAGAGGGTACAATGAGCAGTTCTTC.

The chain carries TRBV11-2 and TRBJ2-2; D possibly matches TRBD1 or TRBD2 (6 bases each). This CDR3 has 15 amino acids. Per the germline V gene, CDR1 is SGHAT and CDR2 is FQNNGV. V was trimmed by 4 bases and J by 4 bases, leaving 13 bases between them. CDR3 sequence reads: CASSSQGLRTGELFF. The CDR3, as DNA: TGTGCCAGCAGCTCACAGGGACTTCGCACCGGGGAGCTGTTTTTT. Complete variable domain (other parts from reference TRBV11-2 and TRBJ2-2): EAGVAQSPRYKIIEKRQSVAFWCNPISGHATLYWYQQILGQGPKLLIQFQNNGVVDDSQLPKDRFSAERLKGVDSTLKIQPAKLEDSAVYLCASSSQGLRTGELFFGEGSRLTVL.

The chain links TRBV7-9 to TRBJ2-7, with D hard to call. The germline CDR1 and CDR2 sequences are SEHNR and FQNEAQ (reference sequence). This CDR3 comprises 12 residues. V was shortened by 5 bases and J by 2 bases, with 7 bases between the two germline ends. CDR3 loop: CASSAPAYEQYF. CDR3 DNA: TGTGCCAGCAGCGCTCCAGCCTACGAGCAGTACTTC.

A few counts support this clonotype. The chain has TRBV5-8 and TRBJ1-1; 9 bases align to TRBD1. The CDR3 runs 15 residues. Germline V lookup: CDR1 SGHTS, CDR2 YDEGEE. The trim removed 4 bases at V and 4 bases at J, leaving 8 bases unmatched. The CDR3 bases are TGTGCCAGCAGCACGTACAGGGGGCTCGGCACTGAAGCTTTCTTT. As protein: CASSTYRGLGTEAFF.